Listed here are 25 T cell receptor beta chains from one sample, sequenced in a study of blood T cell repertoires in COVID-19. Assay used: immunoSEQ multiplex PCR; TCRdb lists only in-frame clones, some missing. Of more than 150,000 clones in the sample, more than 75% are singletons; the top ten hold less than 0.7%. Specimen: peripheral blood. The origin of the receptors is a man aged 60 to 69 with COVID-19, enrolled during active disease.

The chain combines TRBV19 with TRBJ2-7; 7 nucleotides agree with TRBD2. V shed 7 bases and J 7 bases; nucleotides not matched to a gene: 10. CDR1 LNHDA and CDR2 SQIVND come from the germline V gene (reference sequence). CDR3 length: 13 amino acids. The CDR3 loop reads CASTRQGGSEQYF. In DNA, the CDR3 is TGTGCCAGTACCAGGCAGGGAGGGTCAGAGCAGTACTTC.

V usage is TRBV3-1 (or the pseudogene TRBV3-2) and J usage is TRBJ1-5; D is perhaps TRBD1 (6 bases). CDR3 length: 14 residues. From germline, CDR1 is LGHDT and CDR2 YNNKEL (reference sequence). The V end lost 2 bases, the J end lost 9 bases, and 14 bases lay between the germline ends. The CDR3 region has the DNA TGTGCCAGCAGCCAAAAGACAGGCGGAACGCCCCAGCATTTT. This translates into CASSQKTGGTPQHF.

The chain links TRBV27 to TRBJ2-7; D perhaps matches TRBD2 (5 bases). Trimming removed 5 bases at V and 5 bases at J, with 16 bases between. The germline CDR1 and CDR2 sequences are MNHEY and SMNVEV (reference sequence). The CDR3 contains 14 residues. The CDR3 nucleotides are TGTGCCAGCAGTCCGCGATGGACTGGTAACGAGCAGTACTTC. It encodes CASSPRWTGNEQYF.

This chain links TRBV27 with TRBJ1-1; tentative D call: TRBD1 (5 bases). The germline V gene has CDR1 MNHEY and CDR2 SMNVEV (reference sequence). The V end was cut by 5 bases, the J end by 6 bases, with 25 bases between. This CDR3 has 17 amino acids. The CDR3 DNA reads TGTGCCAGCAGTCCCATTTACCCACGACACCAGGGATCTGAAGCTTTCTTT. Encoded protein: CASSPIYPRHQGSEAFF.

This clone showed up just once. This chain joins TRBV20-1 and TRBJ1-6, with unresolved D. The CDR3 loop spans 15 amino acids. From germline, CDR1 is DFQATT and CDR2 SNEGSKA (reference sequence). V lost 3 bases and J lost 4, with 13 bases in between. CDR3 region: CSASISGSYNSPLHF. The CDR3 DNA reads as TGCAGTGCTAGTATATCAGGTTCTTATAATTCACCCCTCCACTTT.

The chain is built from TRBV14 and TRBJ2-5; 12 nucleotides agree with TRBD2. The CDR3 is 16 residues long. V lost 4 bases, J lost 4 bases, and 7 bases stayed unmatched. The germline V gene has CDR1 SGHDN and CDR2 FVKESK. CDR3 nucleotides: TGTGCCAGCAGCCCTAGCGGGAGGGCCAGAGGAGAGACCCAGTACTTC. Translating it yields CASSPSGRARGETQYF.

V and J are TRBV19 and TRBJ1-2, with D unclear. V was pared by 1 base and J by 3 bases, with 6 bases between. The germline V gene has CDR1 LNHDA and CDR2 SQIVND (reference sequence). CDR3 size: 13 residues. The CDR3 bases are TGTGCCAGTAGTATAGCTCCTGACTATGGCTACACCTTC. Protein product: CASSIAPDYGYTF.

This rearrangement joins TRBV5-8 to TRBJ2-3; 9 bases map to TRBD2. Germline V gives CDR1 SGHTS, CDR2 YDEGEE. The CDR3 sequence is 14 residues long. V lost 0 bases and J lost 6; bases outside the gene matches: 2. Here the CDR3 DNA reads TGTGCCAGCAGCTTGGGGACTAGCGCTGATACGCAGTATTTT. Translation: CASSLGTSADTQYF.

The chain is built from TRBV6-2 or TRBV6-3 and TRBJ1-5; 8 bases align to TRBD1. V lost 5 bases, J lost 2 bases, and 5 bases stayed unmatched. Germline assignment: CDR1 MNHEY and CDR2 SVGEGT. This CDR3 is built from 15 residues. DNA of the CDR3: TGTGCCAGCAGTACCGGGACAGGCGGCAATCAGCCCCAGCATTTT. Translation gives CASSTGTGGNQPQHF.

The chain employs TRBV7-3 and TRBJ2-7; D not certain. V lost 3 bases and J 0 bases, leaving 6 bases between the germline ends. The CDR3 contains 13 residues. Germline-derived CDR1 and CDR2 are SGHTA and FQGTGA. CDR3 nucleotides: TGTGCCAGCAGCTTCGGTGGCTCCTACGAGCAGTACTTC. Protein: CASSFGGSYEQYF.

V gene TRBV7-9 combines with J gene TRBJ1-1, with D hard to call. The ends were cut back, 2 bases at V and 5 bases at J, with 12 bases in the middle. CDR3 length: 14 amino acids. CDR1 is SEHNR, CDR2 FQNEAQ, per germline (reference sequence). CDR3 bases: TGTGCCAGCAGCTTACGCAGAAGTGGTACTGAAGCTTTCTTT. Protein: CASSLRRSGTEAFF.

V usage is TRBV11-2 and J usage is TRBJ2-1, with a possible D match to TRBD2 (6 bases). The CDR3 sequence is 12 residues long. The germline V gene encodes CDR1 SGHAT and CDR2 FQNNGV. Trimming shortened V by 4 bases and J by 10 bases, and 11 bases separated the two germline ends. The chain's CDR3 is CASSSPSEEQFF. In DNA, the CDR3 is TGTGCCAGCAGCTCGCCTAGCGAAGAGCAGTTCTTC.

This chain links TRBV12-2 with TRBJ1-2; the table's TRBD1 call for D was not verified on the DNA. TRBV12-2 is a pseudogene segment. The CDR3 runs to 19 residues. CDR3 region: CASRLARGNKGARSYGYTF. CDR3 sequence (DNA): TGTGCAAGTCGCTTAGCGCGCGGAAATAAGGGGGCGCGGAGCTATGGCTACACCTTC.

The V gene is TRBV6-5, the J gene TRBJ1-1; maybe TRBD1 (5 bases). Germline assignment: CDR1 MNHEY and CDR2 SVGAGI. This CDR3 spans 13 amino acids. V lost 8 bases and J 2 bases, leaving 12 bases between the germline ends. The CDR3 DNA reads as TGTGCCAGCTCGGGGGTGAAAAACACTGAAGCTTTCTTT. This encodes CASSGVKNTEAFF.

This clone appeared a few times. The V and J genes are TRBV6-1 and TRBJ2-5, with 7 bases lining up with TRBD2. This CDR3 is built from 14 residues. Germline CDR1 and CDR2: MNHNS and SASEGT. Germline trimming cut 2 bases from V and 4 bases from J; bases unmatched to any gene: 4. CDR3 bases: TGTGCCAGCAGTGAACGGGGGGAGGGAGAGACCCAGTACTTC. This translates into CASSERGEGETQYF.

J is TRBJ1-1 and V is TRBV11-2, with D tentatively TRBD1 (6 bases). V was shortened by 6 bases and J by 5 bases, with 13 bases between the two germline ends. Germline V CDR1 and CDR2: SGHAT, FQNNGV. CDR3 length: 13 residues. CDR3 loop: CASSSQQGTEAFF. The CDR3 bases are TGTGCCAGCAGTTCGCAACAGGGAACTGAAGCTTTCTTT.

CDR3 sequence reads: CAWSVLSTEAFF. CDR3 coding DNA: TGTGCCTGGAGTGTCCTGTCCACTGAAGCTTTCTTT. The chain combines TRBV30 with TRBJ1-1, with D uncertain. This CDR3 region has 12 residues. Germline loops: CDR1 GTSNPN, CDR2 SVGIG (reference sequence). Trimming took 0 bases from V and 4 from J, leaving 6 bases between them.

This clone was seen once. The CDR3 DNA reads as TGCGCCAGCAGCGAGACAGGGGATAGCAATCAGCCCCAGCATTTT. It is translated as CASSETGDSNQPQHF. This chain connects TRBV5-1 to TRBJ1-5, with 8 bases aligning to TRBD1. Trimming removed 4 bases from V and 0 bases from J; junction bases left unmatched: 3. CDR1 is SGHRS, CDR2 YFSETQ, per germline. The CDR3 totals 15 residues.

V usage is TRBV7-3 and J usage is TRBJ1-2; 7 nucleotides align to TRBD1. The germline V gene has CDR1 SGHTA and CDR2 FQGTGA. Trimming removed 4 bases from V and 7 bases from J; junction bases left unmatched: 6. The CDR3 covers 13 residues. The CDR3 coding sequence is TGTGCCAGCAGCTCCGGACAGGATGGTGGCTACACCTTC. Amino acids: CASSSGQDGGYTF.

The chain couples TRBV18 to TRBJ2-3, with 7 bases lining up with TRBD2. Germline V gene lookup returns CDR1 KGHSH and CDR2 LQKENI. The CDR3 runs to 16 residues. Unmatched junction bases numbered 10, after V lost 4 bases and J lost 3 bases. CDR3 sequence reads: CASSRFSGGGTDTQYF. The CDR3 DNA sequence: TGTGCCAGCTCACGCTTTTCGGGCGGGGGTACAGATACGCAGTATTTT.

The chain links TRBV14 to TRBJ1-3, with D possibly TRBD1 on 5 matching bases. V lost 4 bases to trimming and J lost 3 bases, with 16 bases between them. The CDR3 length is 16 residues. Germline CDR1 is SGHDN and CDR2 is FVKESK. The CDR3 region has the DNA TGTGCCAGCAGCCCAGTTGTAGGGGCGAGTGGAAACACCATATATTTT. Protein: CASSPVVGASGNTIYF. The entire variable domain, with the rest obtained from reference TRBV14 and TRBJ1-3, is as follows: EAGVTQFPSHSVIEKGQTVTLRCDPISGHDNLYWYRRVMGKEIKFLLHFVKESKQDESGMPNNRFLAERTGGTYSTLKVQPAELEDSGVYFCASSPVVGASGNTIYFGEGSWLTVV.

This clone was seen once. The V and J genes are TRBV7-2 and TRBJ1-1; possibly TRBD1 for D (5 bases). The CDR3 length is 14 residues. Germline lookup yields CDR1 SGHTA and CDR2 FQGNSA. Trimming left V 5 bases short and J 1 base short, with 11 bases between. CDR3 sequence (DNA): TGTGCCAGCAGCACCGACGGGGGGAACACTGAAGCTTTCTTT. Its protein is CASSTDGGNTEAFF.

The V gene is TRBV6-2 or TRBV6-3, the J gene TRBJ1-1; D is ambiguous. Trimming stripped 2 bases from V and 9 bases from J, with 7 bases between. Germline V lookup: CDR1 MNHEY, CDR2 SVGEGT. The CDR3 is made up of 11 amino acids. CDR3 protein: CASSYHYKAFF. The CDR3 DNA follows: TGTGCCAGCAGTTACCACTACAAAGCTTTCTTT.

This chain links TRBV7-2 with TRBJ1-5, with 12 bases aligning to TRBD1. Unmatched junction bases numbered 12, after V lost 4 bases and J lost 11 bases. The CDR3 extends over 16 amino acids. Germline V gene sequence: CDR1 SGHTA, CDR2 FQGNSA. In nucleotides, the CDR3 is TGTGCCAGCAGCTCTCAAGGGACAGGGGGCTTCAGGGCCCAGCATTTT. Protein: CASSSQGTGGFRAQHF.

This clone was counted a single time. The genes are TRBV3-1 (or the pseudogene TRBV3-2) and TRBJ1-1; D gene uncertain. With 1 base removed from V and 10 bases from J, the gap between germline ends came to 16 bases. Germline CDR1 and CDR2: LGHDT and YNNKEL (reference sequence). The CDR3 runs 14 residues. CDR3 nucleotide sequence: TGTGCCAGCAGCCAAGTTCGGCAGGCCGACGGAGCTTTCTTT. This translates into CASSQVRQADGAFF.